This T cell receptor beta chain was captured by sequencing in a study of OX40 agonist ivuxolimab in advanced cancers. Study summary: Of the patients, three showed partial responses, one with hepatocellular carcinoma and two with cutaneous melanoma.

V gave up 5 bases and J gave up 8 bases, with 16 bases separating them. The CDR3 is 14 residues long. CDR1 and CDR2 from the germline V gene are MDHEN and SYDVKM. Study observations and caveats: Also showing low normalized T-cell clonal expansion were some of the nonresponders.

Assay: immunoSEQ multiplex PCR; the TCRdb copy retains only in-frame clones and omits some. This table has approximately 30,000 clones, 84% appearing once. Only one count was recorded for this clone. Its antigen is unknown. The receptor's source is an adult with an advanced solid tumor such as melanoma, head and neck, liver or kidney cancer. The specimen comprised CD4+ or CD8+ T cells sorted from blood, sampled in a trial of the OX40 agonist ivuxolimab. V and J are TRBV28 and TRBJ1-3, with D possibly TRBD1 on 5 matching bases. The CDR3 nucleotides are TGTGCCAGCAGTACCGGGACCGGGACGCACACCATATATTTT. It is translated as CASSTGTGTHTIYF.